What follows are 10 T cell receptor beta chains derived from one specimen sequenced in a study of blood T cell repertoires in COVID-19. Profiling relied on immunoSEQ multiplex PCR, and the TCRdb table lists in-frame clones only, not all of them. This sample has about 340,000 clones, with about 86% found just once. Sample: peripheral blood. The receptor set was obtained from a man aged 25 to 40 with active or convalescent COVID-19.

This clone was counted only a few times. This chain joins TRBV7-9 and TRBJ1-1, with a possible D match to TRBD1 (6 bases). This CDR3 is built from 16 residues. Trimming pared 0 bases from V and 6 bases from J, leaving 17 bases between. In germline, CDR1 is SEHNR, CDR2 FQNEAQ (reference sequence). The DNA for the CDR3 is TGTGCCAGCAGCTTAGCGGCAGGGGTCGGAAAGTCTGAAGCTTTCTTT. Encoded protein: CASSLAAGVGKSEAFF. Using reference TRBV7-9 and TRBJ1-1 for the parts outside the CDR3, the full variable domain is DTGVSQNPRHKITKRGQNVTFRCDPISEHNRLYWYRQTLGQGPEFLTYFQNEAQLEKSRLLSDRFSAERPKGSFSTLEIQRTEQGDSAMYLCASSLAAGVGKSEAFFGQGTRLTVV.

The CDR3 DNA follows: TGTGCCAGCAGCCTTCTAGGCCCAGATACGCAGTATTTT. Its translation is CASSLLGPDTQYF. The J gene is TRBJ2-3, the V gene TRBV7-3; D is undetermined. Germline loops: CDR1 SGHTA, CDR2 FQGTGA. Trimming removed 5 bases at V and 4 bases at J, with 10 bases between. The CDR3 length is 13 residues.

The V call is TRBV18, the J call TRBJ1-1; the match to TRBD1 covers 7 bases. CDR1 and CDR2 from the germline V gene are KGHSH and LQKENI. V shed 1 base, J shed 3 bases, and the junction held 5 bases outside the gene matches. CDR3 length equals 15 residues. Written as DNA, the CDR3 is TGTGCCAGCTCACCACTGAGGGGGCTGGACACTGAAGCTTTCTTT. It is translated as CASSPLRGLDTEAFF. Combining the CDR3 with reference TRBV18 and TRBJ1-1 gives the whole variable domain NAGVMQNPRHLVRRRGQEARLRCSPMKGHSHVYWYRQLPEEGLKFMVYLQKENIIDESGMPKERFSAEFPKEGPSILRIQQVVRGDSAAYFCASSPLRGLDTEAFFGQGTRLTVV.

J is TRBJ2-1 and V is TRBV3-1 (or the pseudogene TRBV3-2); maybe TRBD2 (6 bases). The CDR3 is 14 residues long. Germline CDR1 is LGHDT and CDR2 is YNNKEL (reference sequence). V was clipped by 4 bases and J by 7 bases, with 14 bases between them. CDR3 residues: CASSPSGTLNEQFF. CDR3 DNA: TGTGCCAGCAGCCCTTCCGGGACTTTGAATGAGCAGTTCTTC.

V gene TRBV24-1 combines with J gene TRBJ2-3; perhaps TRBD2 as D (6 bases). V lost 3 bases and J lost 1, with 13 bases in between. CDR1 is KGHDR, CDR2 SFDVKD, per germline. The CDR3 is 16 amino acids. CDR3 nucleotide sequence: TGTGCCACCAGTGATGCGGGACTTGAAGGCACAGATACGCAGTATTTT. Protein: CATSDAGLEGTDTQYF.

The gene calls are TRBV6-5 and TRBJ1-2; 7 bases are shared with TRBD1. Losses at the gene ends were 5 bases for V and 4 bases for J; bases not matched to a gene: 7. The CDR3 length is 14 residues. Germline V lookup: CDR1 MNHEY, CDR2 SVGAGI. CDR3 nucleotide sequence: TGTGCCAGCAGTCCCACAGGGGCGGGCTATGGCTACACCTTC. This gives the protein CASSPTGAGYGYTF.

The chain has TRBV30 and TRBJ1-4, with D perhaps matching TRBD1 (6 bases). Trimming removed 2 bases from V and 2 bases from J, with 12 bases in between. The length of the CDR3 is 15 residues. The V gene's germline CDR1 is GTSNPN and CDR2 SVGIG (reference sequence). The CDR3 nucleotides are TGTGCCTGGAGTATTAACAGGGTGACTAATGAAAAACTGTTTTTT. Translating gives CAWSINRVTNEKLFF. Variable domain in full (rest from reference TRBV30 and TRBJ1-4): SQTIHQWPATLVQPVGSPLSLECTVEGTSNPNLYWYRQAAGRGLQLLFYSVGIGQISSEVPQNLSASRPQDRQFILSSKKLLLSDSGFYLCAWSINRVTNEKLFFGSGTQLSVL.

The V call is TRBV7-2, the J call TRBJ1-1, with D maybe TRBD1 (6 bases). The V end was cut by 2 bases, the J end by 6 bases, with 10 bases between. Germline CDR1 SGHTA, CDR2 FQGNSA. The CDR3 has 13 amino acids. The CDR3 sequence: CASSLRTVPEAFF. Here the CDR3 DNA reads TGTGCCAGCAGCTTAAGGACAGTCCCTGAAGCTTTCTTT.

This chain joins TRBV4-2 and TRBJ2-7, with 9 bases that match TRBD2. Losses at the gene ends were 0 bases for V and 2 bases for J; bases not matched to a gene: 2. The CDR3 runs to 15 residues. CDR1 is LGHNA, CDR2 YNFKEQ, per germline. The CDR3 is CASSQEVAGAYEQYF. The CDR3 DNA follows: TGTGCCAGCAGCCAAGAGGTAGCGGGGGCCTACGAGCAGTACTTC.

The CDR3 region is CASSLVVANYGYTF. In nucleotides, the CDR3 is TGTGCCAGCAGCTTAGTGGTAGCTAACTATGGCTACACCTTC. This rearrangement joins TRBV7-9 to TRBJ1-2; no firm D call. Germline V gene data show CDR1 as SEHNR and CDR2 as FQNEAQ (reference sequence). V shed 1 base and J shed 0 bases, with 6 bases lying between them. This CDR3 has 14 residues.